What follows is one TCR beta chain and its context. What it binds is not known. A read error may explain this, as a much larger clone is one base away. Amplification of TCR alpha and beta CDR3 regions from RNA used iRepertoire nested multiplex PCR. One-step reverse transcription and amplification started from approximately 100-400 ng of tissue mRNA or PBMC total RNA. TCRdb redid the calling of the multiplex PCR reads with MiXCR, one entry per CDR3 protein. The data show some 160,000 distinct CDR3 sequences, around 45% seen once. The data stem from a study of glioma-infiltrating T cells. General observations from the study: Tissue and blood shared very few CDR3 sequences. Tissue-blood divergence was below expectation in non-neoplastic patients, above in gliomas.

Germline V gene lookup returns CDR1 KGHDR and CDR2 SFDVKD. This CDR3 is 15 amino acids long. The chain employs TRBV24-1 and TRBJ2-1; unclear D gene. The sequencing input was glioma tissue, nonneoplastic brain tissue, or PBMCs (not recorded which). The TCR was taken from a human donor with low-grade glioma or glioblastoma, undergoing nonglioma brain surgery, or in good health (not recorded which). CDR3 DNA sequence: TGTGCCACCAGTGACCCTAGGACGGCTTACAATGAGAAGTTCTTC. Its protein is CATSDPRTAYNEKFF.